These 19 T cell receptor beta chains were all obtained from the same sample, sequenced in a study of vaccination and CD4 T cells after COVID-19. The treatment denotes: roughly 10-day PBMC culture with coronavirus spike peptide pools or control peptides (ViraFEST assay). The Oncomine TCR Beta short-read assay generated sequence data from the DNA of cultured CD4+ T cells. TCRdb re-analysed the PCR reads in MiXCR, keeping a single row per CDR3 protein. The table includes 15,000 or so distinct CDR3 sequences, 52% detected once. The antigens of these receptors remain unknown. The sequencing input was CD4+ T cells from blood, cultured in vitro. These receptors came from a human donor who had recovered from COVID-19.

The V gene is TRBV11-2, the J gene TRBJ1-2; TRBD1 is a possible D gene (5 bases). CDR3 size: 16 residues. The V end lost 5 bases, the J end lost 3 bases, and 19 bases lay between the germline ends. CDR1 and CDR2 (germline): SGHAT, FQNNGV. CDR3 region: CASSLIRGLMDYGYTF. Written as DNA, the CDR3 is TGTGCCAGCAGCCTTATTAGGGGCCTGATGGACTATGGCTACACCTTC. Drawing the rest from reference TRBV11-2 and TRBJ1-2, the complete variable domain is EAGVAQSPRYKIIEKRQSVAFWCNPISGHATLYWYQQILGQGPKLLIQFQNNGVVDDSQLPKDRFSAERLKGVDSTLKIQPAKLEDSAVYLCASSLIRGLMDYGYTFGSGTRLTVV.

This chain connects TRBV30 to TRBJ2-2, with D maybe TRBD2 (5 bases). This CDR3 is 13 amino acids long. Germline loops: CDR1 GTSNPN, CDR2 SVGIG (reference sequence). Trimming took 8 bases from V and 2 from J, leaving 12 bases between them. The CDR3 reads CAARRTNTGELFF. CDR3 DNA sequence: TGTGCCGCCCGGCGGACTAACACCGGGGAGCTGTTTTTT.

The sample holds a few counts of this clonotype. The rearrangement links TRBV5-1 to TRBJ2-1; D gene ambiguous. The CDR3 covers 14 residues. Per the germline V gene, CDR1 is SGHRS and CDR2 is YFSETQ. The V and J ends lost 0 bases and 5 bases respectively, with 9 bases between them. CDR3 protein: CASSLGQTHNEQFF. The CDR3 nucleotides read TGCGCCAGCAGCTTGGGTCAGACTCACAATGAGCAGTTCTTC. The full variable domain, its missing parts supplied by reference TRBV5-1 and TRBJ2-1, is KAGVTQTPRYLIKTRGQQVTLSCSPISGHRSVSWYQQTPGQGLQFLFEYFSETQRNKGNFPGRFSGRQFSNSRSEMNVSTLELGDSALYLCASSLGQTHNEQFFGPGTRLTVL.

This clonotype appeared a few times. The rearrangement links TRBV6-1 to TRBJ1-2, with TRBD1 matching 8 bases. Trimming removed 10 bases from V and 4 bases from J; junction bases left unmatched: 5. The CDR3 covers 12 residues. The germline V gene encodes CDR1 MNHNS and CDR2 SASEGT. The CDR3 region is CAIRDRPYGYTF. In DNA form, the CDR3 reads TGTGCCATCCGGGACAGGCCCTATGGCTACACCTTC.

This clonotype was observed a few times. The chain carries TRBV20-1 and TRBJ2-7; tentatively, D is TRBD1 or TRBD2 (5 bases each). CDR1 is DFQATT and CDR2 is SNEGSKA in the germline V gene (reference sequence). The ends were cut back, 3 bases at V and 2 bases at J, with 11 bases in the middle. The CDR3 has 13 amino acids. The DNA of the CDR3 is TGCAGTGCTAGGAGGGGCAGGACCTACGAGCAGTACTTC. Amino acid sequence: CSARRGRTYEQYF.

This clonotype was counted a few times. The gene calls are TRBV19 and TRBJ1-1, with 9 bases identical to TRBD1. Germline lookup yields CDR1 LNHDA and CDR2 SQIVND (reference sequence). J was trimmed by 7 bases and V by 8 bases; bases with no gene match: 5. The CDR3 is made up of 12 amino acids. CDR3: CASAGQGGEAFF. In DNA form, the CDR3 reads TGTGCCAGTGCGGGACAGGGCGGTGAAGCTTTCTTT.

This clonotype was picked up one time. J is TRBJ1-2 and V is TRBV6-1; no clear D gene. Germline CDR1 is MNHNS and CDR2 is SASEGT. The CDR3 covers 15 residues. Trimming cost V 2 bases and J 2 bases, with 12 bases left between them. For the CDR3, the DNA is TGTGCCAGCAGTGAAATCGGGATGGGGAACTATGGCTACACCTTC. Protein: CASSEIGMGNYGYTF.

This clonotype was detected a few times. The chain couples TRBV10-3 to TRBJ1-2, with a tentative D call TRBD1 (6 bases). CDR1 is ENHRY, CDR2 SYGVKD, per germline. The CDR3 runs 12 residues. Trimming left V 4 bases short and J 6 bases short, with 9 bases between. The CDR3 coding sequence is TGTGCCATCAGTGCCGCAGGGGATGGCTACACCTTC. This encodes CAISAAGDGYTF.

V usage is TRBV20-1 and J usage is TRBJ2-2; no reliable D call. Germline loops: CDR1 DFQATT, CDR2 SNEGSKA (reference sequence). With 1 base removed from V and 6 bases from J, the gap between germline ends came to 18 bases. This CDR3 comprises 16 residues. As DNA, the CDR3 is TGCAGTGCTAGAGGCCTGGGCCTAGAGTATGCCGGGGAGCTGTTTTTT. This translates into CSARGLGLEYAGELFF.

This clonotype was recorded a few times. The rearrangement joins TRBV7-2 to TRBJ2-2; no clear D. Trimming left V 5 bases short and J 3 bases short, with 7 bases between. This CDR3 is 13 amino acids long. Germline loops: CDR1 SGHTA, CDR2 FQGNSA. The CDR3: CASSLRDTGELFF. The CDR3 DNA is TGTGCCAGCAGCCTCCGGGACACCGGGGAGCTGTTTTTT.

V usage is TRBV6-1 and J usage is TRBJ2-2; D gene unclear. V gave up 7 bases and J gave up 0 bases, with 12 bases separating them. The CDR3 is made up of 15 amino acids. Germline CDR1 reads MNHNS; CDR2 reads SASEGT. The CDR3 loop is CASTPQRANTGELFF. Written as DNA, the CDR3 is TGTGCCAGCACCCCCCAGCGAGCGAACACCGGGGAGCTGTTTTTT.

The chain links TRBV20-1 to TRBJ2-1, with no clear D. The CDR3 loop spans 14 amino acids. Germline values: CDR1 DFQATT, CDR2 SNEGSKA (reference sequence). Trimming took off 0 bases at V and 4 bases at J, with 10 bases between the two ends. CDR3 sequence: CSARDSSVYNEQFF. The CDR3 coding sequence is TGCAGTGCTAGAGATTCATCCGTTTACAATGAGCAGTTCTTC.

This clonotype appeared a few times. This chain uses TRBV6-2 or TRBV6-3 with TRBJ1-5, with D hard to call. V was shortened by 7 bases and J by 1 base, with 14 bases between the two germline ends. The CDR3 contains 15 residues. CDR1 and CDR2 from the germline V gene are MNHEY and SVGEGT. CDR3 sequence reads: CASTPGWESNQPQHF. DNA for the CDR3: TGTGCCAGCACCCCGGGGTGGGAAAGCAATCAGCCCCAGCATTTT.

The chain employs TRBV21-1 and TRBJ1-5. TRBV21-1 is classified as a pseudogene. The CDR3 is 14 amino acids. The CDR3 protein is CASSNTGRGQPQHF. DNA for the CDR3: TGTGCCAGCAGCAACACAGGGAGGGGTCAGCCCCAGCATTTT.

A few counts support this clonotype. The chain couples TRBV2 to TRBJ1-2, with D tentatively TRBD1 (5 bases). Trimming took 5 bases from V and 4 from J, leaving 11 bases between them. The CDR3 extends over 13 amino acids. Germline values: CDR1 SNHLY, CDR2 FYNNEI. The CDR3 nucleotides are TGTGCCAGCAGTATTCAGGGTAGCTATGGCTACACCTTC. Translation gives CASSIQGSYGYTF. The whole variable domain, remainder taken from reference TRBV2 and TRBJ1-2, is EPEVTQTPSHQVTQMGQEVILRCVPISNHLYFYWYRQILGQKVEFLVSFYNNEISEKSEIFDDQFSVERPDGSNFTLKIRSTKLEDSAMYFCASSIQGSYGYTFGSGTRLTVV.

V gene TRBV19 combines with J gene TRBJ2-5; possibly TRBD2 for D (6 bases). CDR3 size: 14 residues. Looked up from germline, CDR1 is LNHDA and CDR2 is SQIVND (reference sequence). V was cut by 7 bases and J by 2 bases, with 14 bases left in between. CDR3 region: CASTDTGVQETQYF. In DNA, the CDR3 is TGTGCCAGTACGGACACGGGGGTACAAGAGACCCAGTACTTC.

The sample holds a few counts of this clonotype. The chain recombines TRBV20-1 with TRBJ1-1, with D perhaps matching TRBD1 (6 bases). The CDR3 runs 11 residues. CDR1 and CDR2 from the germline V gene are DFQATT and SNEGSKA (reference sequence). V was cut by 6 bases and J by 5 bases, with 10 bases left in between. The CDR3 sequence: CSAPDSTEAFF. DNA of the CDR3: TGCAGTGCGCCGGACAGTACTGAAGCTTTCTTT.

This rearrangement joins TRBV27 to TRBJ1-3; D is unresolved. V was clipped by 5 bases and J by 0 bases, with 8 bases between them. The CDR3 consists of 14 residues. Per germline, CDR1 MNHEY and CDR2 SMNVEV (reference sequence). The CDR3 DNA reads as TGTGCCAGCAGTGACTTAAGCTCTGGAAACACCATATATTTT. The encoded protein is CASSDLSSGNTIYF.

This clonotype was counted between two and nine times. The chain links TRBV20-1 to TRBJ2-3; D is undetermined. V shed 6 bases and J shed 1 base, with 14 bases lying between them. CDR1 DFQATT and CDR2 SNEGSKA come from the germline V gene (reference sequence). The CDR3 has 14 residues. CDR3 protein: CSAPPIWGTDTQYF. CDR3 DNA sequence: TGCAGTGCACCCCCAATTTGGGGCACAGATACGCAGTATTTT.